The 18 T cell receptor beta chains presented below share a single source sample, sequenced in a study of CD8 T cells in Susac syndrome. When the RNA was reverse transcribed, random hexamers were used with an input of 0.5 to 1 ug. TCRdb independently ran MiXCR on the immunoSEQ multiplex PCR reads; one entry per CDR3 protein. The repertoire includes 95,000 to 150,000 distinct CDR3 sequences, 95% to 96% of them detected once, and less than 0.15% sits in the top ten. What was sequenced was CD4+ T cells from PBMCs. The origin of the receptors is a human donor with Susac syndrome.

CDR3 sequence (DNA): TGCGCCAGCAGCTTGGATGGCGGAACTAACTATGGCTACACCTTC. Translation: CASSLDGGTNYGYTF. The V and J genes are TRBV5-1 and TRBJ1-2, with D unresolved. Germline V gene lookup returns CDR1 SGHRS and CDR2 YFSETQ. The CDR3 extends over 15 amino acids. Trimming cost V 0 bases and J 0 bases, with 9 bases left between them.

This clonotype was seen a single time. This chain uses TRBV28 with TRBJ1-4; no clear D gene. Germline V gene data show CDR1 as MDHEN and CDR2 as SYDVKM. The CDR3 is 15 amino acids. The V end lost 5 bases, the J end lost 4 bases, and 14 bases lay between the germline ends. CDR3: CASSTRWTDNEKLFF. CDR3 DNA: TGTGCCAGCAGTACTCGGTGGACGGATAATGAAAAACTGTTTTTT.

The chain uses TRBV6-6 and TRBJ1-2, with TRBD1 identical over 8 bases. V was pared by 4 bases and J by 2 bases, with 3 bases of the junction left unmatched. CDR1 and CDR2 (germline): MNHNY, SVGAGI (reference sequence). The CDR3 length is 14 residues. The CDR3 DNA reads TGTGCCAGCAGTTCCAGGACAGGGAACTATGGCTACACCTTC. The encoded protein is CASSSRTGNYGYTF.

The chain joins TRBV7-6 to TRBJ2-1; 8 nucleotides align to TRBD2. The germline gives CDR1 SGHVS, CDR2 FNYEAQ. CDR3 length: 16 amino acids. The trim removed 0 bases at V and 0 bases at J, leaving 1 base unmatched. The CDR3 protein is CASSLAGRASYNEQFF. The CDR3 DNA reads as TGTGCCAGCAGCTTAGCCGGGAGGGCCTCCTACAATGAGCAGTTCTTC.

The rearrangement links TRBV6-5 to TRBJ2-7; unclear D gene. The CDR3 is 12 amino acids. The germline CDR1 and CDR2 sequences are MNHEY and SVGAGI. Trimming cost V 4 bases and J 2 bases, with 6 bases left between them. CDR3 sequence reads: CASSSPAYEQYF. The CDR3, as DNA: TGTGCCAGCAGTTCCCCAGCCTACGAGCAGTACTTC.

A single count supports this clonotype. This sequence joins TRBV11-2 and TRBJ2-2; a weak D match, TRBD2 (5 bases). Germline CDR1 is SGHAT and CDR2 is FQNNGV. The germline V and J ends were trimmed by 5 bases and 1 base, with 20 bases remaining between them. The CDR3 is 18 amino acids. The CDR3 loop reads CASSPGSHDTGNTGELFF. The CDR3 DNA follows: TGTGCCAGCAGCCCGGGGTCCCACGACACGGGGAACACCGGGGAGCTGTTTTTT.

The chain carries TRBV29-1 and TRBJ1-1; the D is unclear. Germline-derived CDR1 and CDR2 are SQVTM and ANQGSEA. Trimming pared 6 bases from V and 5 bases from J, leaving 16 bases between. CDR3 length: 13 residues. CDR3 bases: TGCAGCGTCTCGGGCTCCTCGGGGACTGAAGCTTTCTTT. It specifies CSVSGSSGTEAFF.

The gene calls are TRBV24-1 and TRBJ2-1; weak D call: TRBD2 (6 bases). The CDR3 totals 14 residues. Germline-derived CDR1 and CDR2 are KGHDR and SFDVKD. V shed 3 bases and J shed 9 bases, with 14 bases lying between them. For the CDR3, the DNA is TGTGCCACCAGTGATCCTCGGGACTCCTTTGAGCAGTTCTTC. Protein sequence: CATSDPRDSFEQFF.

This chain connects TRBV12-3 or TRBV12-4 to TRBJ2-7; maybe TRBD1 (6 bases). V lost 6 bases to trimming and J lost 2 bases, with 20 bases between them. The CDR3 sequence is 16 residues long. In DNA form, the CDR3 reads TGTGCCAGCAGCCAAGTTCGGGTTCAGGGGCCCTACGAGCAGTACTTC. This gives the protein CASSQVRVQGPYEQYF.

This rearrangement joins TRBV20-1 to TRBJ2-2; the D is unclear. CDR3 length: 13 amino acids. The V gene's germline CDR1 is DFQATT and CDR2 SNEGSKA (reference sequence). V lost 1 base to trimming and J lost 0 bases, with 3 bases between them. Here the CDR3 reads CSARAPNTGELFF. CDR3 in DNA: TGCAGTGCTAGAGCCCCGAACACCGGGGAGCTGTTTTTT.

CDR3 amino acids: CSVLRDQLSGEQFF. CDR3 sequence (DNA): TGCAGCGTTCTCCGGGACCAGTTAAGTGGTGAGCAGTTCTTC. The chain has TRBV29-1 and TRBJ2-1; TRBD1 or TRBD2 may be the D gene (5 bases each). Per the germline V gene, CDR1 is SQVTM and CDR2 is ANQGSEA. The V gene lost 5 bases and the J gene lost 9 bases, with 20 bases spanning the gap. The CDR3 length is 14 residues.

The V gene is TRBV12-3 or TRBV12-4, the J gene TRBJ1-5; D is ambiguous. V was clipped by 2 bases and J by 4 bases, with 6 bases between them. The CDR3 loop spans 13 amino acids. CDR3 region: CASSLMRNQPQHF. CDR3 bases: TGTGCCAGCAGTTTAATGCGGAATCAGCCCCAGCATTTT.

This clonotype was picked up one time. This rearrangement joins TRBV21-1 to TRBJ2-7; TRBD2 is taken as the D call from the table, unchecked against the DNA. TRBV21-1 is shown as a pseudogene. The CDR3 loop spans 15 amino acids. In DNA form, the CDR3 reads TGTGCCAGCAGCCCCCCCGAGGGAGGTGGCAACGAGCAGTACTTC. It translates to CASSPPEGGGNEQYF.

This sequence joins TRBV5-1 and TRBJ2-7; 10 nucleotides line up with TRBD2. Germline CDR1 is SGHRS and CDR2 is YFSETQ. Trimming removed 7 bases from V and 5 bases from J; junction bases left unmatched: 3. The CDR3 loop spans 12 amino acids. The CDR3 DNA sequence: TGCGCCAGCCAGCGGGAGGGGGACGAGCAGTACTTC. Translating gives CASQREGDEQYF.

This CDR3 reads CAISESMASSRDNEQFF. Written as DNA, the CDR3 is TGTGCCATCAGTGAGTCGATGGCTAGCAGTCGGGACAATGAGCAGTTCTTC. The chain carries TRBV10-3 and TRBJ2-1; D possibly corresponds to TRBD2 (5 bases). CDR3 length: 17 amino acids. Per germline, CDR1 ENHRY and CDR2 SYGVKD. Trimming took 0 bases from V and 5 from J, leaving 17 bases between them.

The V gene is TRBV4-1, the J gene TRBJ2-3, with TRBD2 as a possible D gene (5 bases). CDR3 length equals 14 residues. The V gene's germline CDR1 is MGHRA and CDR2 YSYEKL. V was clipped by 2 bases and J by 1 base, with 7 bases between them. The CDR3 spells CASSQYGGTDTQYF. The CDR3 nucleotides read TGCGCCAGCAGCCAATACGGGGGCACAGATACGCAGTATTTT.

The J gene is TRBJ2-7, the V gene TRBV24-1, with a weak D call TRBD1 (5 bases). Germline-derived CDR1 and CDR2 are KGHDR and SFDVKD. CDR3 length: 13 residues. Trimming took off 4 bases at V and 6 bases at J, with 12 bases between the two ends. CDR3 in DNA: TGTGCCACCAGTGACTCTGACAGCTTCGAGCAGTACTTC. Translation gives CATSDSDSFEQYF.

This chain connects TRBV29-1 to TRBJ1-5; TRBD1 matches 9 bases. The length of the CDR3 is 14 residues. The trim removed 6 bases at V and 5 bases at J, leaving 8 bases unmatched. Germline lookup yields CDR1 SQVTM and CDR2 ANQGSEA. The CDR3: CSVGTGQVDQPQHF. The CDR3 DNA is TGCAGCGTCGGGACAGGGCAAGTCGATCAGCCCCAGCATTTT.